Below, 23 T cell receptor beta chains from the same sample are listed, as sequenced in a study of beta chain features in type 1 diabetes. Expressed TCRB transcripts were sequenced because the entire RNA isolate underwent reverse transcription. Assay: immunoSEQ multiplex PCR; the TCRdb copy retains only in-frame clones and omits some. Altogether around 450,000 clones are present, roughly an eighth being singletons, with the ten largest covering approximately 0.045%. Input material: naive CD4+ T cells from blood. The source is a woman between 18 and 29 years old in good health.

This clone was seen a handful of times. This sequence joins TRBV25-1 and TRBJ1-1, with 7 bases identical to TRBD1. V gave up 6 bases and J gave up 0 bases; unmatched junction bases: 1. The germline V gene encodes CDR1 MGHDK and CDR2 SYGVNS. The CDR3 runs to 13 residues. The CDR3 loop reads CASRDRLNTEAFF. The CDR3 coding sequence is TGTGCCAGCAGGGACAGGTTGAACACTGAAGCTTTCTTT.

This clone has only a few counts. The chain is built from TRBV14 and TRBJ2-1; no definite D call. Germline V gene data show CDR1 as SGHDN and CDR2 as FVKESK. Trimming shortened V by 4 bases and J by 0 bases, and 7 bases separated the two germline ends. CDR3 length equals 14 residues. The CDR3 reads CASSPLGSYNEQFF. CDR3 sequence (DNA): TGTGCCAGCAGCCCCTTAGGCTCCTACAATGAGCAGTTCTTC.

This clone has just a few counts. The V gene is TRBV28, the J gene TRBJ1-6; a weak D match, TRBD1 (6 bases). Germline assignment: CDR1 MDHEN and CDR2 SYDVKM. This CDR3 has 14 amino acids. The V end was cut by 6 bases, the J end by 10 bases, with 16 bases between. For the CDR3, the DNA is TGTGCCAGCAGCCCCGGGGGCTACGGCTCACCCCTCCACTTT. Residues: CASSPGGYGSPLHF.

This clone was detected only a few times. The chain combines TRBV28 with TRBJ1-1; TRBD1 agrees at 7 bases. Trimming cost V 2 bases and J 1 base; bases outside gene matches: 4. Germline V lookup: CDR1 MDHEN, CDR2 SYDVKM. CDR3 length: 15 residues. CDR3: CASSLGTAKNTEAFF. CDR3 nucleotide sequence: TGTGCCAGCAGTTTAGGGACAGCAAAGAACACTGAAGCTTTCTTT.

This chain links TRBV4-3 with TRBJ1-2, with D unclear. Germline V gene lookup returns CDR1 LGHNA and CDR2 YSLEER. The CDR3 runs to 16 residues. V was pared by 3 bases and J by 2 bases, with 16 bases between. Here the CDR3 DNA reads TGCGCCAGCAGCCATGCTCTGGAGGGCGTAAACTATGGCTACACCTTC. Translated, it gives CASSHALEGVNYGYTF.

This clone has a handful of counts. V usage is TRBV30 and J usage is TRBJ1-1; the match to TRBD1 covers 8 bases. The germline CDR1 and CDR2 sequences are GTSNPN and SVGIG (reference sequence). The CDR3 is made up of 13 amino acids. J lost 5 bases, V lost 2 bases, and 4 bases had no gene match. The CDR3 bases are TGTGCCTGGAGTAGACAGGGGCTAACTGAAGCTTTCTTT. Translating it yields CAWSRQGLTEAFF.

The sample holds a few counts of this clone. The J gene is TRBJ1-1, the V gene TRBV7-2; unclear D gene. The germline V gene has CDR1 SGHTA and CDR2 FQGNSA. V was cut by 5 bases and J by 3 bases, with 10 bases left in between. CDR3 length: 13 amino acids. The CDR3 DNA sequence: TGTGCCAGCAGCCCTAGGCGATACACTGAAGCTTTCTTT. Its translation is CASSPRRYTEAFF.

In its sample, this clone was seen a few times. V usage is TRBV7-6 and J usage is TRBJ2-1; D may match TRBD1 or TRBD2 (5 bases each). Trimming took 4 bases from V and 0 from J, leaving 13 bases between them. The CDR3 sequence is 16 residues long. Per the germline V gene, CDR1 is SGHVS and CDR2 is FNYEAQ. CDR3 nucleotide sequence: TGTGCCAGCAGCTCTCCCGGGACCCGCTCCTACAATGAGCAGTTCTTC. The encoded protein is CASSSPGTRSYNEQFF.

The rearrangement uses TRBV20-1 and TRBJ2-1; D remains unclear. V was shortened by 4 bases and J by 9 bases, with 10 bases between the two germline ends. Germline CDR1 DFQATT, CDR2 SNEGSKA (reference sequence). The CDR3 is 11 residues long. CDR3 bases: TGCAGTGCTACCCCGTTGCGTGAGCAGTTCTTC. Protein: CSATPLREQFF.

The chain uses TRBV2 and TRBJ2-3; D is undetermined. Trimming removed 3 bases from V and 4 bases from J, with 5 bases in between. This CDR3 is built from 12 residues. The V gene's germline CDR1 is SNHLY and CDR2 FYNNEI. The CDR3 loop is CASSDSSDTQYF. CDR3 sequence (DNA): TGTGCCAGCAGTGACTCGTCAGATACGCAGTATTTT.

This clone occurred a few times. This chain joins TRBV6-5 and TRBJ2-3; TRBD1 aligns across 7 bases. The CDR3 extends over 14 amino acids. The V gene's germline CDR1 is MNHEY and CDR2 SVGAGI. V was pared by 6 bases and J by 6 bases, with 9 bases of the junction left unmatched. The CDR3 DNA follows: TGTGCCAGCAGCCTGGGACAGCCTAAGGATACGCAGTATTTT. Protein product: CASSLGQPKDTQYF.

This clone was counted only a few times. This chain links TRBV11-2 with TRBJ2-5, with a tentative D call TRBD2 (6 bases). Germline loops: CDR1 SGHAT, CDR2 FQNNGV. V lost 0 bases and J lost 2, with 10 bases in between. The CDR3 totals 15 residues. In nucleotides, the CDR3 is TGTGCCAGCAGCTTAGAACTAGCTATGCAAGAGACCCAGTACTTC. As protein: CASSLELAMQETQYF.

The genes are TRBV7-9 and TRBJ2-7; D ambiguous. Looked up from germline, CDR1 is SEHNR and CDR2 is FQNEAQ (reference sequence). This CDR3 contains 13 residues. The V and J ends lost 1 base and 4 bases respectively, with 8 bases between them. CDR3 in amino acids: CASSLGDLYEQYV. The CDR3 DNA follows: TGTGCCAGCAGCTTAGGCGACCTATACGAGCAGTACGTC.

This clone has only a few counts. The CDR3 loop is CASSGSTDTQYF. DNA for the CDR3: TGCGCCAGCAGCGGCAGCACAGATACGCAGTATTTT. The genes are TRBV5-1 and TRBJ2-3; D is uncertain. The CDR3 is 12 residues long. With 4 bases removed from V and 0 bases from J, the gap between germline ends came to 3 bases. Germline V gene lookup returns CDR1 SGHRS and CDR2 YFSETQ.

This clone has a handful of counts. The chain has TRBV29-1 and TRBJ2-7; no clear D. V was cut by 4 bases and J by 0 bases, with 10 bases left in between. This CDR3 contains 13 residues. Germline V gene data show CDR1 as SQVTM and CDR2 as ANQGSEA. The CDR3 loop reads CSVGHLNSYEQYF. DNA of the CDR3: TGCAGCGTTGGGCATTTGAACTCCTACGAGCAGTACTTC.

This clone appeared many times. This chain connects TRBV7-2 to TRBJ2-3; the D is unclear. CDR3 length: 15 residues. Germline loops: CDR1 SGHTA, CDR2 FQGNSA. Trimming removed 2 bases at V and 1 base at J, with 10 bases between. The CDR3 nucleotides are TGTGCCAGCAGCTTACAATCTGAGGGCACAGATACGCAGTATTTT. This encodes CASSLQSEGTDTQYF.

The chain joins TRBV7-2 to TRBJ2-7; 12 nucleotides match TRBD2. Germline-derived CDR1 and CDR2 are SGHTA and FQGNSA. V gave up 4 bases and J gave up 4 bases; unmatched junction bases: 2. The CDR3 runs 14 residues. CDR3 in DNA: TGTGCCAGCAGCTCGACTAGCGGGGGATACGAGCAGTACTTC. Its protein product is CASSSTSGGYEQYF.

The chain has TRBV7-9 and TRBJ1-4; possible D gene TRBD1, 6 bases. Germline assignment: CDR1 SEHNR and CDR2 FQNEAQ (reference sequence). The germline V and J ends were trimmed by 5 bases and 8 bases, with 18 bases remaining between them. The CDR3 is 15 amino acids. In nucleotides, the CDR3 is TGTGCCAGCAGCCCTGGGGGCAGGGTGAACGAAAAACTGTTTTTT. Encoded protein: CASSPGGRVNEKLFF.

This rearrangement joins TRBV6-5 to TRBJ2-7; no firm D call. Trimming pared 2 bases from V and 0 bases from J, leaving 11 bases between. Looked up from germline, CDR1 is MNHEY and CDR2 is SVGAGI. CDR3 length: 15 amino acids. The CDR3 nucleotides are TGTGCCAGCAGTTACCTCACCATAAGCTCCTACGAGCAGTACGTC. Amino acid sequence: CASSYLTISSYEQYV.

There are a few counts of this clone. CDR3 coding DNA: TGTGCCAGCAGCCCGCTCGCGGGGGGAGGGTCACCCCTCCACTTT. Protein product: CASSPLAGGGSPLHF. The rearrangement links TRBV7-9 to TRBJ1-6, with D possibly matching TRBD1 (5 bases). Trimming removed 5 bases at V and 10 bases at J, with 18 bases between. CDR1 and CDR2 from the germline V gene are SEHNR and FQNEAQ (reference sequence). The length of the CDR3 is 15 residues.

This clone was picked up one time. This chain joins TRBV2 and TRBJ1-4; D is ambiguous. V was clipped by 6 bases and J by 8 bases, with 19 bases between them. CDR3 length: 15 amino acids. Per the germline V gene, CDR1 is SNHLY and CDR2 is FYNNEI. CDR3 in DNA: TGTGCCAGCAGAGTAGAAGGGCGGTCTGGGGAAAAACTGTTTTTT. Encoded protein: CASRVEGRSGEKLFF.

Remarks on this clone: Distinct nucleotide sequences in the sample also encode this CDR3. V and J are TRBV28 and TRBJ2-1, with D unresolved. The CDR3 is made up of 13 amino acids. Germline V CDR1 and CDR2: MDHEN, SYDVKM. The ends were cut back, 2 bases at V and 0 bases at J, with 2 bases in the middle. CDR3 nucleotides: TGTGCCAGCAGTTTAAGCTCCTACAATGAGCAGTTCTTC. Protein product: CASSLSSYNEQFF.

The V call is TRBV29-1, the J call TRBJ2-7; D is possibly TRBD1 or TRBD2 (5 bases each). CDR1 is SQVTM and CDR2 is ANQGSEA in the germline V gene. Trimming left V 8 bases short and J 2 bases short, with 16 bases between. This CDR3 is built from 13 residues. CDR3: CSTGDGKTYEQYF. DNA for the CDR3: TGCAGCACCGGGGACGGAAAGACCTACGAGCAGTACTTC.